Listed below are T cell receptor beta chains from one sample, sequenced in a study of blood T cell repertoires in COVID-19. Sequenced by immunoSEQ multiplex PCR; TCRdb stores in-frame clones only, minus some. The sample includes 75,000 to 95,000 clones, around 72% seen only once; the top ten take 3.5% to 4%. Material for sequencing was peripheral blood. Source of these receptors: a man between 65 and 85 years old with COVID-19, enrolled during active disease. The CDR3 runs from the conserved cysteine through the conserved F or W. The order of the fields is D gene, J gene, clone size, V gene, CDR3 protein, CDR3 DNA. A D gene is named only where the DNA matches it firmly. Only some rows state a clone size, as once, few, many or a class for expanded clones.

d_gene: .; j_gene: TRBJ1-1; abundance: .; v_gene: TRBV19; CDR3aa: CASSRDVETEAFF; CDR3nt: TGTGCCAGTAGCCGGGATGTAGAAACTGAAGCTTTCTTT
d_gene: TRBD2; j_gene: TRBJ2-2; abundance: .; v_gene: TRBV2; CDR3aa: CASSGLAGIGELFF; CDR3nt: TGTGCCAGCAGCGGACTAGCGGGAATCGGGGAGCTGTTTTTT
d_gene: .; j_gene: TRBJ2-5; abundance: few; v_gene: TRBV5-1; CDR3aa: CASSLDSWRGETQYF; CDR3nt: TGCGCCAGCAGCTTGGATTCGTGGAGGGGAGAGACCCAGTACTTC
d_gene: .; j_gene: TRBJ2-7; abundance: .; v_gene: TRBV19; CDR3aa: CASSTVPGNSYEQYF; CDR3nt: TGTGCCAGTAGTACCGTCCCGGGGAACTCCTACGAGCAGTACTTC
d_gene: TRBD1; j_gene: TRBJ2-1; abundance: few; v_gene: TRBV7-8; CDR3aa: CASTLPPGQGDEQFF; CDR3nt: TGTGCCAGCACCCTACCACCGGGACAGGGTGATGAGCAGTTCTTC
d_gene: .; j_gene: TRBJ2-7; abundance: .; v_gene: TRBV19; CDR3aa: CASKWESGYNSYEQYF; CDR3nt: TGTGCCAGTAAATGGGAAAGCGGATATAACTCCTACGAGCAGTACTTC
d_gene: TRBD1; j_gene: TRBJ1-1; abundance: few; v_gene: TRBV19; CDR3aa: CASRGQVLGTAEAFF; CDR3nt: TGTGCCAGTAGGGGACAGGTTCTGGGGACCGCTGAAGCTTTCTTT
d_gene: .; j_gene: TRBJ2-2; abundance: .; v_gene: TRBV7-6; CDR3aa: CASSLRQGGMTGELFF; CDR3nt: TGTGCCAGCAGCTTAAGGCAGGGGGGTATGACCGGGGAGCTGTTTTTT
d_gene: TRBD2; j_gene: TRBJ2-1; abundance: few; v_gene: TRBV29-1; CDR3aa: CSVGGLAGEQFF; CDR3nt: TGCAGCGTTGGGGGGCTAGCGGGAGAGCAGTTCTTC
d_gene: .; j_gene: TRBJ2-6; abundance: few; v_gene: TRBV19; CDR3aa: CASSIVRGHSSPGANVLTF; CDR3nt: TGTGCCAGTAGTATCGTCCGGGGACATTCAAGTCCCGGGGCCAACGTCCTGACTTTC
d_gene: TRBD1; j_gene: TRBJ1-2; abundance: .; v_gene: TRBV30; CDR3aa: CAWGTGVDYGYTF; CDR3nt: TGTGCCTGGGGGACAGGGGTCGACTATGGCTACACCTTC
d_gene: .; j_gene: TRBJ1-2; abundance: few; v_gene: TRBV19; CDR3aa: CASRLDGDYGYTF; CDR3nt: TGTGCCAGTAGACTAGACGGAGACTATGGCTACACCTTC
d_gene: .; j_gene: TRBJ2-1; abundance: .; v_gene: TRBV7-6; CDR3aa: CASSFGGNSNEQFF; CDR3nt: TGTGCCAGCAGCTTTGGGGGGAATTCCAATGAGCAGTTCTTC
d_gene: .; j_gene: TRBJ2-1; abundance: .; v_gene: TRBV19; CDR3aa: CASSMGGLSYNEQFF; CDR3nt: TGTGCCAGTAGTATGGGAGGACTATCCTACAATGAGCAGTTCTTC
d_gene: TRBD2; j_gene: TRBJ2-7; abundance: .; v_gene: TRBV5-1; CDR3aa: CASSFRGGYSYEQYF; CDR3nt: TGCGCCAGCAGCTTTCGCGGGGGATATTCCTACGAGCAGTACTTC
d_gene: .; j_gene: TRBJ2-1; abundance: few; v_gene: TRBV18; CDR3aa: CASSLRDPLGGEQFF; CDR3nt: TGTGCCAGCTCACTCCGGGACCCACTCGGGGGTGAGCAGTTCTTC